The text below deals with one T cell receptor beta chain. Using immunoSEQ multiplex PCR, the repertoire was profiled, and TCRdb retains in-frame clones only, with some absent. The data contain over 20,000 clones, 75% to 95% of them singletons. These data belong to a study of blood T cell repertoires in COVID-19. In the study overall: There were acute and convalescent COVID-19 samples, and they came from the United States, Italy and Spain. Sources were T cells, B-cell-depleted T cells, or PBMCs; the material itself was cDNA or gDNA.

This sequence originates from a man in his 70s with active COVID-19. The sequencing sample was made of peripheral blood.

The CDR3 spells CASSQAREGPHEQYF. CDR3 nucleotide sequence: TGCGCCAGCAGCCAAGCGAGGGAGGGCCCCCACGAGCAGTACTTC. The chain uses TRBV4-3 and TRBJ2-7; 7 nucleotides match TRBD2. Germline CDR1 reads LGHNA; CDR2 reads YSLEER. The length of the CDR3 is 15 residues. V lost 1 base, J lost 5 bases, and 8 bases stayed unmatched.